These T cell receptor beta chains were read from a single sample in a study of T cell responses to AZD1222 COVID-19 vaccine. The assay was immunoSEQ multiplex PCR, and TCRdb's table has in-frame clones only and misses some. The table has nearly 90,000 clones, 88% seen once. This specimen was peripheral blood, taken on day 0 of AZD1222 vaccination. The receptors come from an adult in good health. CDR3s include the opening cysteine and the closing phenylalanine or tryptophan. Fields, in order: V gene, J gene, clone size, D gene, CDR3 protein, CDR3 DNA. The D gene is left open where the match is weak. Where a row states a size, it is once, few, many or the class of an expanded clone; other rows omit it.

TRBV27,TRBJ2-1,-,TRBD1,CASSLTDRASYEQFF,TGTGCCAGCAGTTTAACCGACAGGGCCAGCTATGAGCAGTTCTTC
TRBV27,TRBJ1-5,-,TRBD1,CASSPTTGADQPQHF,TGTGCCAGCAGTCCAACGACAGGGGCGGATCAGCCCCAGCATTTT
TRBV9,TRBJ1-6,-,-,CASSAGGSPLHF,TGTGCCAGCAGCGCGGGGGGCTCACCCCTCCACTTT
TRBV6-5,TRBJ1-2,-,TRBD1,CASSYSPPDRGYGYTF,TGTGCCAGCAGTTACTCCCCTCCTGACAGGGGCTATGGCTACACCTTC
TRBV11-1,TRBJ2-2,once,-,CASSSTVTGELFF,TGTGCCAGCAGCTCGACAGTCACCGGGGAGCTGTTTTTT
TRBV29-1,TRBJ1-1,-,TRBD1,CSVASQGTEAFF,TGCAGCGTTGCCTCACAGGGGACTGAAGCTTTCTTT
TRBV6-5,TRBJ2-1,few,TRBD2,CASSFRLAGVQNEQFF,TGTGCCAGCAGTTTCAGACTAGCGGGAGTTCAGAATGAGCAGTTCTTC
TRBV6-5,TRBJ2-2,-,-,CASSYLGGGGTGELFF,TGTGCCAGCAGTTACCTCGGGGGAGGGGGGACCGGGGAGCTGTTTTTT
TRBV6-5,TRBJ2-3,-,TRBD2,CASTEGYSGADTQYF,TGTGCCAGCACCGAGGGTTATAGCGGGGCAGATACGCAGTATTTT
TRBV27,TRBJ2-7,-,-,CASSLLDSLYEQYF,TGTGCCAGCAGTTTGCTTGACAGCCTCTACGAGCAGTACTTC
TRBV9,TRBJ2-3,-,TRBD1,CASSVGLQGAKDTQYF,TGTGCCAGCAGCGTAGGTCTCCAGGGGGCGAAAGATACGCAGTATTTT
TRBV24-1,TRBJ2-1,-,-,CATSAFPLDSADDSYNEQFF,TGTGCCACCAGTGCCTTTCCCCTGGACTCTGCGGATGACTCCTACAATGAGCAGTTCTTC
TRBV6-6,TRBJ2-2,once,TRBD1,CASSPRTGAGELFF,TGTGCCAGCAGTCCACGGACAGGGGCGGGGGAGCTGTTTTTT
TRBV5-1,TRBJ2-3,-,TRBD2,CASSLGSRGLAGGLDTQYF,TGCGCCAGCAGCTTGGGATCCCGCGGGCTAGCGGGAGGATTGGATACGCAGTATTTT
TRBV18,TRBJ1-4,once,TRBD1,CASSPVGTGNEKLFF,TGTGCCAGCTCACCAGTGGGGACAGGGAATGAAAAACTGTTTTTT
TRBV10-1,TRBJ2-3,-,-,CASSETGGSTDTQYF,TGCGCCAGCAGTGAGACGGGCGGGAGCACAGATACGCAGTATTTT
TRBV19,TRBJ1-4,-,-,CASRDTGGNEKLFF,TGTGCCAGCAGAGACACCGGCGGGAATGAAAAACTGTTTTTT
TRBV7-2,TRBJ1-1,-,-,CASSLGWNTEAFF,TGTGCCAGCAGCTTAGGGTGGAACACTGAAGCTTTCTTT
TRBV27,TRBJ2-3,-,TRBD2,CATSSGRDTDTQYF,TGTGCCACCAGTAGCGGGAGGGATACAGATACGCAGTATTTT
TRBV27,TRBJ1-5,-,TRBD1,CASSFGWTGGSSQPQHF,TGTGCCAGCAGTTTTGGGTGGACAGGGGGTAGTTCGCAGCCCCAGCATTTT
TRBV28,TRBJ1-5,once,-,CASSLVRGSNQPQHF,TGTGCCAGCAGTTTGGTTAGGGGTAGCAATCAGCCCCAGCATTTT
TRBV4-1,TRBJ2-2,-,TRBD1,CASSRQGVGTGELFF,TGCGCCAGCTCGCGACAGGGGGTTGGGACCGGGGAGCTGTTTTTT
TRBV10-2,TRBJ1-5,few,-,CASGGSGNNQPQHF,TGCGCCAGCGGAGGGTCAGGGAACAATCAGCCCCAGCATTTT
TRBV12-3/TRBV12-4,TRBJ2-7,-,-,CASSSGWEQYF,TGTGCCAGCAGCTCCGGTTGGGAGCAGTACTTC
TRBV28,TRBJ1-2,-,-,CASSLSRIGAGYTF,TGTGCCAGCAGTTTAAGTCGCATCGGGGCCGGCTACACCTTC
TRBV19,TRBJ1-2,-,TRBD1,CASSPGQGGYGYTF,TGTGCCAGTAGCCCGGGACAGGGAGGCTATGGCTACACCTTC
TRBV28,TRBJ1-5,-,-,CASIRGGESGQPQHF,TGTGCCAGCATCAGGGGAGGGGAAAGCGGTCAGCCCCAGCATTTT
TRBV28,TRBJ1-1,-,-,CASRDARYTEAFF,TGTGCCAGCAGAGACGCGCGGTACACTGAAGCTTTCTTT
TRBV6-2/TRBV6-3,TRBJ1-2,-,-,CASSYLVDYGYTF,TGTGCCAGCAGTTATCTGGTGGACTATGGCTACACCTTC
TRBV6-5,TRBJ1-4,-,TRBD1,CASSSPGTGVEKLFF,TGTGCCAGCAGTTCTCCCGGGACAGGGGTCGAAAAACTGTTTTTT
TRBV10-3,TRBJ2-7,-,TRBD2,CAISTGLADSYEQYF,TGTGCCATCAGTACGGGACTAGCGGACTCCTACGAGCAGTACTTC
TRBV12-3/TRBV12-4,TRBJ2-7,-,-,CASSPGLHYEQYF,TGTGCCAGCAGCCCCGGACTACACTACGAGCAGTACTTC
TRBV6-2/TRBV6-3,TRBJ1-2,-,-,CASSDLVTRTGYTF,TGTGCCAGCAGTGACCTGGTGACCAGAACTGGCTACACCTTC
TRBV27,TRBJ1-2,-,-,CASRTPGNYGYTF,TGTGCCAGCAGGACTCCAGGGAACTATGGCTACACCTTC
TRBV10-3,TRBJ1-2,-,-,CAISADSAYGYTF,TGTGCCATCAGTGCGGACAGCGCCTATGGCTACACCTTC
TRBV5-5,TRBJ2-1,-,-,CASSSAGHHEQFF,TGTGCCAGCAGCTCCGCCGGTCACCATGAGCAGTTCTTC
TRBV6-2/TRBV6-3,TRBJ2-7,-,-,CASSYVRGVELYEQYF,TGTGCCAGCAGTTACGTGCGCGGGGTTGAACTCTACGAGCAGTACTTC
TRBV9,TRBJ1-5,-,-,CASSVTDTAGQPQHF,TGTGCCAGCAGCGTAACAGACACCGCGGGACAGCCCCAGCATTTT
TRBV3-1/TRBV3-2,TRBJ2-7,-,TRBD1,CASSQTRTGGPSYEQYF,TGTGCCAGCAGCCAAACCAGGACAGGGGGTCCCTCCTACGAGCAGTACTTC
TRBV7-8,TRBJ1-1,-,TRBD1,CASSFRDRENTEAFF,TGTGCCAGCAGCTTCCGGGACAGGGAAAACACTGAAGCTTTCTTT
TRBV10-1,TRBJ2-7,-,-,CASSLGQTYEQYF,TGCGCTAGCAGTTTGGGACAAACCTACGAGCAGTACTTC
TRBV2,TRBJ2-7,-,TRBD1,CASTQGQGAFYEQYF,TGTGCCAGCACCCAAGGACAGGGGGCTTTCTACGAGCAGTACTTC
TRBV7-3,TRBJ1-2,-,TRBD1,CASTVQGAPGYTF,TGTGCCAGCACGGTACAGGGGGCGCCTGGCTACACCTTC
TRBV27,TRBJ1-2,once,-,CASRVGANYGYTF,TGTGCCAGCAGGGTAGGGGCTAACTATGGCTACACCTTC
TRBV28,TRBJ2-5,-,TRBD1,CASSSGQGGETQYF,TGTGCCAGCAGTTCGGGACAGGGGGGAGAGACCCAGTACTTC
TRBV14,TRBJ2-1,once,-,CASSQTDLATNEQFF,TGTGCCAGCAGCCAGACCGACCTAGCGACCAATGAGCAGTTCTTC
TRBV5-1,TRBJ2-7,-,TRBD1,CASSLPGQVGEQYF,TGCGCCAGCAGCCTACCCGGACAGGTGGGCGAGCAGTACTTC
TRBV5-1,TRBJ1-1,-,TRBD1,CASSADRGTEAFF,TGCGCCAGCAGCGCGGACAGGGGCACTGAAGCTTTCTTT
TRBV5-1,TRBJ2-3,few,-,CASSPRAGSTDTQYF,TGCGCCAGCAGCCCTAGGGCAGGGAGCACAGATACGCAGTATTTT
TRBV28,TRBJ2-7,once,TRBD1,CASARDRVHEQYF,TGTGCCAGCGCCCGGGACAGGGTCCACGAGCAGTACTTC
TRBV9,TRBJ2-3,-,-,CASSADPGGDTQYF,TGTGCCAGCAGCGCCGACCCCGGGGGCGATACGCAGTATTTT
TRBV19,TRBJ1-5,-,-,CASRLDRSPNQPQHF,TGTGCCAGTAGACTTGACAGGAGCCCCAATCAGCCCCAGCATTTT
TRBV7-2,TRBJ2-1,-,TRBD1,CASSLGPGQGGEQFF,TGTGCCAGCAGCTTGGGCCCGGGACAGGGTGGTGAGCAGTTCTTC
TRBV6-5,TRBJ2-3,-,-,CASRPEASPPFQYF,TGTGCCAGTCGCCCGGAGGCCTCCCCTCCATTCCAGTATTTT
TRBV3-1/TRBV3-2,TRBJ2-5,-,-,CASGRGVEETQYF,TGTGCCAGCGGGCGGGGAGTAGAAGAGACCCAGTACTTC
TRBV2,TRBJ2-6,-,-,CASRYGEGNSGANVLTF,TGTGCCAGCAGGTACGGAGAGGGGAACTCTGGGGCCAACGTCCTGACTTTC
TRBV5-6,TRBJ1-1,-,-,CASSLARVLNTEAFF,TGTGCCAGCAGCTTGGCCAGGGTCTTGAACACTGAAGCTTTCTTT
TRBV9,TRBJ2-7,-,-,CASNRGGSYEQYF,TGTGCCAGCAACCGTGGGGGGTCCTACGAGCAGTACTTC
TRBV12-3/TRBV12-4,TRBJ1-1,-,-,CASSDVMNTEAFF,TGTGCCAGCAGTGACGTCATGAACACTGAAGCTTTCTTT